This T cell receptor beta chain comes out of a study of PD-1 blockade in classical Hodgkin lymphoma. Study-wide points: Compared with healthy donors, newly diagnosed patients reportedly showed lower baseline TCR diversity. For complete responders, baseline diversity was comparable to that of newly diagnosed patients. Those patients who began receiving nivolumab less than 1 year after ASCT had lower diversity, and they were excluded.

The protocol was immunoSEQ multiplex PCR, while the TCRdb copy is restricted to in-frame clones and leaves out a portion. The sample has 55,000 to 80,000 clones; about 92% are singletons. There was relapse after autologous stem cell transplantation in every patient, and there was variation in brentuximab vedotin exposure. Reported best responses ranged across complete response, partial response or progressive disease. Comment on this clone: The antigen remains unidentified.

Germline CDR1 MGHDK, CDR2 SYGVNS. V dropped 4 bases and J dropped 1 base, with 8 bases sitting between them. CDR3 length: 14 amino acids. The sample here was peripheral blood mononuclear cells (PBMCs), taken at baseline. The receptor was isolated from a human donor with classical Hodgkin lymphoma. This chain links TRBV25-1 with TRBJ1-5; the D is unclear. The CDR3 DNA follows: TGTGCCAGCAGTGGGTCGGGGAGCAATCAGCCCCAGCATTTT. Its translation is CASSGSGSNQPQHF.